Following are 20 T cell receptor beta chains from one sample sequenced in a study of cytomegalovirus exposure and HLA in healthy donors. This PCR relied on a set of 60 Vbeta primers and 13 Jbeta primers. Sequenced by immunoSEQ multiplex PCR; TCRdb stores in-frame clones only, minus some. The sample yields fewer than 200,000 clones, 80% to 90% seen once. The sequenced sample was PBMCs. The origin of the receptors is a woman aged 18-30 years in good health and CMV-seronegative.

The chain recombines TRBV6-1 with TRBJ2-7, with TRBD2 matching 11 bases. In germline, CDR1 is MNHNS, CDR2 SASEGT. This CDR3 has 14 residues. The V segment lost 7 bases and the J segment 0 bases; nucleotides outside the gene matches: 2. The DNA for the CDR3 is TGTGCCAGCACGGGACTAGCGGTCTCCTACGAGCAGTACTTC. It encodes CASTGLAVSYEQYF.

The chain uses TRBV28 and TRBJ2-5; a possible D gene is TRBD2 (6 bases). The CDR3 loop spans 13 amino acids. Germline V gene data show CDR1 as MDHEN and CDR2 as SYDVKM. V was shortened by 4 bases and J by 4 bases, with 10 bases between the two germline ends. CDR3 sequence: CASSSGGGETQYF. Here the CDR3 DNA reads TGTGCCAGCAGTTCCGGGGGTGGAGAGACCCAGTACTTC.

The chain's CDR3 is CASSQGASPTQYF. The CDR3 DNA follows: TGTGCCAGCAGCCAGGGGGCGTCTCCGACCCAGTACTTC. This chain uses TRBV28 with TRBJ2-5; 8 positions agree with TRBD1. The length of the CDR3 is 13 residues. V dropped 6 bases and J dropped 7; count of bases not matched to a gene: 7. CDR1 is MDHEN and CDR2 is SYDVKM in the germline V gene.

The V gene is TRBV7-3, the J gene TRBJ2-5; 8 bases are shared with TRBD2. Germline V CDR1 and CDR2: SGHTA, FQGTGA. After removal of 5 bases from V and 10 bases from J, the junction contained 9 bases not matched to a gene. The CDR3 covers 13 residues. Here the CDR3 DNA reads TGTGCCAGCAGCCCCAAAGCGGGAGTGGACCAGTACTTC. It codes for CASSPKAGVDQYF.

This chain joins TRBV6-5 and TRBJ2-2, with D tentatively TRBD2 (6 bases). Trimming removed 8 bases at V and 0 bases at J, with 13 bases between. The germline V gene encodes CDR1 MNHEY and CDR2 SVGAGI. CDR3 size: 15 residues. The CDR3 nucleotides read TGTGCCAGCGGACCGAGACTAGCGAACACCGGGGAGCTGTTTTTT. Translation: CASGPRLANTGELFF.

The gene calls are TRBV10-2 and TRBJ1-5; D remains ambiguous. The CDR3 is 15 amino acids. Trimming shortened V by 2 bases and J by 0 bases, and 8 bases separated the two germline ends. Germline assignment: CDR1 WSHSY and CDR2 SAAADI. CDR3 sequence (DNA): TGCGCCAGCAGTGAGAACAGAGATAGCAATCAGCCCCAGCATTTT. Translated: CASSENRDSNQPQHF.

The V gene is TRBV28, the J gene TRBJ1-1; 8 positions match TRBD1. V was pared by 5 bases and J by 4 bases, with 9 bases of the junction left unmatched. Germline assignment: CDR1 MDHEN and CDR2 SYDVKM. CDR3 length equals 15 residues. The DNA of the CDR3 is TGTGCCAGCAGTCTAGGGGACAGGAGGACCACTGAAGCTTTCTTT. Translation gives CASSLGDRRTTEAFF.

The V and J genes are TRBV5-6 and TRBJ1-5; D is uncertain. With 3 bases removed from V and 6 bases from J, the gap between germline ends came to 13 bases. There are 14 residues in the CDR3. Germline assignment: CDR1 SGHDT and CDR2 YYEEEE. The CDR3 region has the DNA TGTGCCAGCAGCTCCTGGCTAGTTGGTCAGCCCCAGCATTTT. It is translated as CASSSWLVGQPQHF.

The CDR3 region is CASSENREPQHF. The DNA of the CDR3 is TGTGCCAGCAGTGAAAACAGGGAGCCCCAGCATTTT. The genes are TRBV2 and TRBJ1-5, with D perhaps TRBD1 (6 bases). The CDR3 sequence is 12 residues long. CDR1 and CDR2 (germline): SNHLY, FYNNEI. V shed 2 bases and J shed 8 bases, with 7 bases lying between them.

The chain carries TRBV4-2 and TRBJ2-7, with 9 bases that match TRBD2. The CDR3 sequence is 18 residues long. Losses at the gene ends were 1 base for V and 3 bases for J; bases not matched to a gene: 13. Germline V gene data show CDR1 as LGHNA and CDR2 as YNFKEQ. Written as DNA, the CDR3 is TGTGCCAGCAGCCAAGCATATGGTAGCGGGAGACTTAACTACGAGCAGTACTTC. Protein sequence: CASSQAYGSGRLNYEQYF.

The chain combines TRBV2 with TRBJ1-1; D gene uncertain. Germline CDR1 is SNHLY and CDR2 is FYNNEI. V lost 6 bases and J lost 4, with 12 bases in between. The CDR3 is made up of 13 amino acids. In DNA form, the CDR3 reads TGTGCCAGCAGGGGAGGGAATAGCACTGAAGCTTTCTTT. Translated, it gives CASRGGNSTEAFF. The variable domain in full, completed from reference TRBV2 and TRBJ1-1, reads EPEVTQTPSHQVTQMGQEVILRCVPISNHLYFYWYRQILGQKVEFLVSFYNNEISEKSEIFDDQFSVERPDGSNFTLKIRSTKLEDSAMYFCASRGGNSTEAFFGQGTRLTVV.

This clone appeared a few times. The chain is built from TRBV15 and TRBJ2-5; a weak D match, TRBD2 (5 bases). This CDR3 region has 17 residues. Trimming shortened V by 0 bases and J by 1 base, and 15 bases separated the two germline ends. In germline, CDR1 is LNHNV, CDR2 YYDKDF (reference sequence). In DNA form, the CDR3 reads TGTGCCACCAGCAGAGATCCCTGGGGAGAGCCCCAAGAGACCCAGTACTTC. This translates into CATSRDPWGEPQETQYF.

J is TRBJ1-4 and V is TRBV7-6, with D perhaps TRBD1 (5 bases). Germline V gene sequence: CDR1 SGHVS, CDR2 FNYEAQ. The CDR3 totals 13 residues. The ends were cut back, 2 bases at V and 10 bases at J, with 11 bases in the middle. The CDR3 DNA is TGTGCCAGCAGCTTAACCCCGGGGGGAAAACTGTTTTTT. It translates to CASSLTPGGKLFF.

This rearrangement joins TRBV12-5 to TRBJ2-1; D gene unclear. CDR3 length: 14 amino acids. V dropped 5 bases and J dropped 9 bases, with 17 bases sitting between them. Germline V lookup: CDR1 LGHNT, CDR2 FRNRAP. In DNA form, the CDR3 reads TGTGCTAGTGGTCTGACCCTAGATTTGGCTGAGCAGTTCTTC. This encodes CASGLTLDLAEQFF.

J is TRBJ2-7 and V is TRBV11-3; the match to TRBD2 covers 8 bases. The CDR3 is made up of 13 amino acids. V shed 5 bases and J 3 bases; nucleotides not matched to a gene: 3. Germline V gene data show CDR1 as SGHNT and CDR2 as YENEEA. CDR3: CASSRLAGYEQYF. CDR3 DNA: TGTGCCAGCAGCCGGCTAGCGGGCTACGAGCAGTACTTC.

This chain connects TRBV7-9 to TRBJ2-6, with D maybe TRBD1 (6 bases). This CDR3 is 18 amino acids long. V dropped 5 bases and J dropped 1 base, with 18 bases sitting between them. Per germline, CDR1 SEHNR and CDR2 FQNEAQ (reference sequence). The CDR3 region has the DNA TGTGCCAGCAGCCCAGGAAGAGGACAGCAGTCTGGGGCCAACGTCCTGACTTTC. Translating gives CASSPGRGQQSGANVLTF.

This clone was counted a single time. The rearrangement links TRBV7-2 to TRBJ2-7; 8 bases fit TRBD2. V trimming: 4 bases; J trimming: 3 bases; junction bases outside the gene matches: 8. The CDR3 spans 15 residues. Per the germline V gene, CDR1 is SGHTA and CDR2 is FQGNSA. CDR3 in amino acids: CASSSEPSGYYEQYF. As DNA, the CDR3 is TGTGCCAGCAGCTCCGAACCTAGCGGGTACTACGAGCAGTACTTC.

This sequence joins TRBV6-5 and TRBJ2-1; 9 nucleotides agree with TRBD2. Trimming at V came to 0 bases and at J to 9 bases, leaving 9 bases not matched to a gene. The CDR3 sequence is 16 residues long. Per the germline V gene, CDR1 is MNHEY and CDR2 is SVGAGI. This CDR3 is CASSYSRGLATSEQFF. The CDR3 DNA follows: TGTGCCAGCAGTTACTCGAGGGGACTAGCAACCAGTGAGCAGTTCTTC.

CDR3 sequence (DNA): TGTGCCAGCAGTGGTCAGGGCACAGATACGCAGTATTTT. Translated, it gives CASSGQGTDTQYF. This rearrangement joins TRBV2 to TRBJ2-3; D not certain. Trimming removed 4 bases from V and 1 base from J, with 6 bases in between. The CDR3 runs 13 residues. The V gene's germline CDR1 is SNHLY and CDR2 FYNNEI.

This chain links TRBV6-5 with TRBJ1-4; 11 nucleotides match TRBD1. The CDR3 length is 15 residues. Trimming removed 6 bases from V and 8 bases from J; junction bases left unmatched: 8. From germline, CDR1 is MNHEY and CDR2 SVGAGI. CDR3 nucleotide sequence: TGTGCCAGCAGGAATACCGGGACAGGGGGAGAAAAACTGTTTTTT. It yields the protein CASRNTGTGGEKLFF.